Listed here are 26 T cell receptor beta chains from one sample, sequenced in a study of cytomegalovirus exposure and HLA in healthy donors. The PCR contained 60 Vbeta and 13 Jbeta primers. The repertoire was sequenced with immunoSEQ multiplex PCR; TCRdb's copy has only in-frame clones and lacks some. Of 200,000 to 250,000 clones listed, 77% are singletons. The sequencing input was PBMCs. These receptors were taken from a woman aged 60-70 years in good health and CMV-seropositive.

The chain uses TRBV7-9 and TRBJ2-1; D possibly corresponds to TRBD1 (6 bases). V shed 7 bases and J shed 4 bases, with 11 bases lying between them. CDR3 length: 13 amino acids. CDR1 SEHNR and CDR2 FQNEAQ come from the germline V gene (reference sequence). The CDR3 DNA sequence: TGTGCCAGCATCGAAACAGGGTACAATGAGCAGTTCTTC. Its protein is CASIETGYNEQFF.

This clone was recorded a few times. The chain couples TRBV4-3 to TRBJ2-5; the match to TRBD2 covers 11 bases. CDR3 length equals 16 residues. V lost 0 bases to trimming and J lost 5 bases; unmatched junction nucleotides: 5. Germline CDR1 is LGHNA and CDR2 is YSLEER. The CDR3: CASSQDLAGGMETQYF. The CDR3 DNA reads TGCGCCAGCAGCCAAGATCTAGCGGGGGGAATGGAGACCCAGTACTTC.

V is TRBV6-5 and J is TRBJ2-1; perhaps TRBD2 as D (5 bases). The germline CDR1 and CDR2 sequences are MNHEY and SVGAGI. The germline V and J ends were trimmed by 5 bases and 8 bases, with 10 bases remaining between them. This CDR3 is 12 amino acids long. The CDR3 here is CASSRAGDEQFF. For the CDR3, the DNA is TGTGCCAGCAGTAGGGCCGGGGATGAGCAGTTCTTC.

The CDR3 nucleotides are TGTGCCAGCAGTTTACAGGTGACCTACGAGCAGTACTTC. Its translation: CASSLQVTYEQYF. The gene calls are TRBV6-1 and TRBJ2-7, with D possibly being TRBD1 (5 bases). Germline V gene lookup returns CDR1 MNHNS and CDR2 SASEGT. Trimming took off 5 bases at V and 2 bases at J, with 10 bases between the two ends. The CDR3 length is 13 residues.

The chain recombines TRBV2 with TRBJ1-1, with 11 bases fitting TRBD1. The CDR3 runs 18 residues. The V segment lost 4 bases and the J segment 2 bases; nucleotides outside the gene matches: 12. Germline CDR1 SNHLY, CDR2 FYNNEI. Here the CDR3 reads CASSARTGGPLGNTEAFF. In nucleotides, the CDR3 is TGTGCCAGCAGTGCCAGGACAGGGGGCCCCTTAGGTAACACTGAAGCTTTCTTT.

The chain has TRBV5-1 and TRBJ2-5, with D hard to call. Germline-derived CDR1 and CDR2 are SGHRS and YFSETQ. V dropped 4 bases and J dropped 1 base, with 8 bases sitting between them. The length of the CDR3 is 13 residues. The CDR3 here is CASSQDRQETQYF. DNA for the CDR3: TGCGCCAGCAGCCAGGATCGCCAAGAGACCCAGTACTTC.

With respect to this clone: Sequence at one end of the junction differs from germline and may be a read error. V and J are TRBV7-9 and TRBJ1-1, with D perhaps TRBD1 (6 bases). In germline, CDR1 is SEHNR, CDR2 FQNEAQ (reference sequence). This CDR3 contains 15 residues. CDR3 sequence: CSSSSVGRGKTEAFF. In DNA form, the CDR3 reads TGTTCCAGCAGCTCGGTCGGCAGGGGTAAGACTGAAGCTTTCTTT.

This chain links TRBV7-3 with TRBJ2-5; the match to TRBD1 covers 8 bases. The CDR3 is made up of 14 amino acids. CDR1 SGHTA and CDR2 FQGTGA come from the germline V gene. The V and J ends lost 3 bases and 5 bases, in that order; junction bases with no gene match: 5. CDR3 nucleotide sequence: TGTGCCAGCAGCTTCACAGGGGGGCCGGAGACCCAGTACTTC. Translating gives CASSFTGGPETQYF.

The DNA for the CDR3 is TGTGCCAGCAGTTGGACAGGGGAAGAGACCCAGTACTTC. It codes for CASSWTGEETQYF. The chain employs TRBV7-9 and TRBJ2-5; 9 bases are shared with TRBD1. This CDR3 is built from 13 residues. CDR1 is SEHNR, CDR2 FQNEAQ, per germline (reference sequence). V lost 6 bases, J lost 3 bases, and 2 bases stayed unmatched.

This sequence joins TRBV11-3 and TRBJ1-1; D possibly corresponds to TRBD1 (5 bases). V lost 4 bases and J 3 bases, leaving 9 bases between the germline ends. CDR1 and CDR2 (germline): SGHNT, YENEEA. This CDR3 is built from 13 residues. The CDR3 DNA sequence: TGTGCCAGCAGCTCTACCAGGGACACTGAAGCTTTCTTT. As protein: CASSSTRDTEAFF.

Here the CDR3 reads CSVGGQGRDTIYF. CDR3 DNA: TGCAGCGTGGGAGGACAGGGCCGGGACACCATATATTTT. This chain connects TRBV29-1 to TRBJ1-3; 8 nucleotides align to TRBD1. The germline gives CDR1 SQVTM, CDR2 ANQGSEA. J was trimmed by 8 bases and V by 6 bases; bases with no gene match: 9. The CDR3 loop spans 13 amino acids.

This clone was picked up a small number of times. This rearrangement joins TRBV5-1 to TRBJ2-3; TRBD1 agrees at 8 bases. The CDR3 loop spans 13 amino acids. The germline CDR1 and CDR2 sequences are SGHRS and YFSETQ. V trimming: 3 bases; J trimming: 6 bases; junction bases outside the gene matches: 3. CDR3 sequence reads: CASSSQGADTQYF. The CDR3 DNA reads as TGCGCCAGCAGCTCCCAGGGGGCGGATACGCAGTATTTT.

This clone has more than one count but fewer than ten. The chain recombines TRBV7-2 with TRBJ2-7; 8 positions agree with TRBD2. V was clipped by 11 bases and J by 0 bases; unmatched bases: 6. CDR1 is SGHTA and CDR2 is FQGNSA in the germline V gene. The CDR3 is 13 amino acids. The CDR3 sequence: CAVQRGSSYEQYF. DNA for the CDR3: TGTGCCGTCCAGCGGGGGAGCTCCTACGAGCAGTACTTC.

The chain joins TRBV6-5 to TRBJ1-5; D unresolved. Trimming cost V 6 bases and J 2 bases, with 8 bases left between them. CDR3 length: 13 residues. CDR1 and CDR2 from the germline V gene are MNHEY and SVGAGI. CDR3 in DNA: TGTGCCAGCAGCGCCCAGGGCAATCAGCCCCAGCATTTT. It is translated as CASSAQGNQPQHF.

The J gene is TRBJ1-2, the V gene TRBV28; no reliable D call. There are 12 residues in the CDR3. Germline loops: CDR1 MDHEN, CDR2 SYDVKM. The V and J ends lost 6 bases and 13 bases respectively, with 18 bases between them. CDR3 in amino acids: CASRASGVPPTF. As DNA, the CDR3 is TGTGCCAGCAGGGCTAGCGGCGTCCCCCCCACCTTC.

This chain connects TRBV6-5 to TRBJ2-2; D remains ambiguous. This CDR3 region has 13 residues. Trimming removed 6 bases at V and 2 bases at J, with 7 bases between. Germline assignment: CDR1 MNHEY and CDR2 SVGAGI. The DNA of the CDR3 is TGTGCCAGCAGACTCGGTAACACCGGGGAGCTGTTTTTT. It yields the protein CASRLGNTGELFF.

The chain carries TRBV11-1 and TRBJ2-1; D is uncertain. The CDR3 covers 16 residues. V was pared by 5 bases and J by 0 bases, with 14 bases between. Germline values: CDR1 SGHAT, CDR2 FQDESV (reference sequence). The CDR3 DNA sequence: TGTGCCAGCAGCCCACGGCGAGGCACCTCCTACAATGAGCAGTTCTTC. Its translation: CASSPRRGTSYNEQFF. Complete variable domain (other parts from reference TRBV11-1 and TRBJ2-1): EAEVAQSPRYKITEKSQAVAFWCDPISGHATLYWYRQILGQGPELLVQFQDESVVDDSQLPKDRFSAERLKGVDSTLKIQPAELGDSAMYLCASSPRRGTSYNEQFFGPGTRLTVL.

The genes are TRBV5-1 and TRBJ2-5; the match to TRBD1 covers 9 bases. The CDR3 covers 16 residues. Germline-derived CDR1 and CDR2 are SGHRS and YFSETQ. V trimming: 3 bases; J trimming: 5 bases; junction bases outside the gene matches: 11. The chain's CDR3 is CASSSPKQGAGETQYF. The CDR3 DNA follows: TGCGCCAGCAGCTCACCAAAACAGGGGGCAGGGGAGACCCAGTACTTC.

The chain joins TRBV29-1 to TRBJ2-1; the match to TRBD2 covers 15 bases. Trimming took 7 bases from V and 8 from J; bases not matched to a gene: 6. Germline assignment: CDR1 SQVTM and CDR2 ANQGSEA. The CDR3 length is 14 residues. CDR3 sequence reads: CSGSGLAGGDEQFF. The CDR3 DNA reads TGCAGCGGTTCGGGACTAGCGGGAGGCGATGAGCAGTTCTTC.

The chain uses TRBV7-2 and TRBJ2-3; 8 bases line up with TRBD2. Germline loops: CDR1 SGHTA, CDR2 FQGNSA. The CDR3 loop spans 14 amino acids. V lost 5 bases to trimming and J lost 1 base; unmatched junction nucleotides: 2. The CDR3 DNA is TGTGCCAGCAGCAAAGCGGGGGGCACAGATACGCAGTATTTT. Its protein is CASSKAGGTDTQYF.

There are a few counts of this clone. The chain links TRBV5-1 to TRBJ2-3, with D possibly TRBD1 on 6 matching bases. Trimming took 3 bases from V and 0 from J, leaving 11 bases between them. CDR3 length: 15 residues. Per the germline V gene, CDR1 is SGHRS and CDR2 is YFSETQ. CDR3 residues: CASSSGQTSTDTQYF. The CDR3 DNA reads TGCGCCAGCAGCTCCGGACAGACTAGCACAGATACGCAGTATTTT.

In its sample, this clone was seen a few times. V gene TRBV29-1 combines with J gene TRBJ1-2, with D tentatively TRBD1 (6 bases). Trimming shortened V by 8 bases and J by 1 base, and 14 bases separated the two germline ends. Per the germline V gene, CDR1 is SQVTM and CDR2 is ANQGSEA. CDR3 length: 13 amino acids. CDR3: CSYSDRNNYGYTF. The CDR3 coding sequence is TGCAGCTATTCGGACAGAAATAACTATGGCTACACCTTC.

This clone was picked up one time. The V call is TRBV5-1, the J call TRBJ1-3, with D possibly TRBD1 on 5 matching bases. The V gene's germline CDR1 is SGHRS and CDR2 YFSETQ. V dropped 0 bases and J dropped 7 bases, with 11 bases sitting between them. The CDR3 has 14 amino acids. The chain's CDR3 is CASSLDQGWNTIYF. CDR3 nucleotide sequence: TGCGCCAGCAGCTTGGATCAGGGCTGGAACACCATATATTTT.

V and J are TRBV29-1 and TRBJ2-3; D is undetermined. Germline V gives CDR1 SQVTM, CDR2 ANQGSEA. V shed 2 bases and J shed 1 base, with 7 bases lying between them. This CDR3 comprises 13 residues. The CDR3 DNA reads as TGCAGCGTTGAATCCCCAGGCACAGATACGCAGTATTTT. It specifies CSVESPGTDTQYF.

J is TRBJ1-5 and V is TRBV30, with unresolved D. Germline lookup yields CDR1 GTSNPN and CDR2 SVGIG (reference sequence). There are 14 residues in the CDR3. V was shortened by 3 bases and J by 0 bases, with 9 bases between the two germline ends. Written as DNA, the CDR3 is TGTGCCTGGAGAGTGGCAGGTAGCAATCAGCCCCAGCATTTT. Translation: CAWRVAGSNQPQHF.

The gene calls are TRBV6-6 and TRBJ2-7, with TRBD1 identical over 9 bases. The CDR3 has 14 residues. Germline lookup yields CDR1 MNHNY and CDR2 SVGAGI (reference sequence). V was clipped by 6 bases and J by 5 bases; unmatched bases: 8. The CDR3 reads CASSWTGASNEQYF. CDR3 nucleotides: TGTGCCAGCAGCTGGACAGGGGCGTCAAACGAGCAGTACTTC.